This entry is about one TCR beta chain. The target antigen is unknown. The data are from a study of cytomegalovirus exposure and HLA in healthy donors. CDR3 length: 18 residues. In the PCR, 60 Vbeta and 13 Jbeta primers were used. Clones were sequenced by immunoSEQ multiplex PCR, and TCRdb holds only the in-frame ones, with some missing. Of roughly 190,000 clones listed, around 82% are singletons. Study-wide results and caveats: A later analysis found TCR association rates differed by HLA locus, highest for DRB1 and lowest for HLA-C.

The receptor's source is a man aged 18 to 29 in good health and CMV-seronegative. The rearrangement links TRBV21-1 to TRBJ1-2; the table's D call TRBD1 went unverified against the DNA. TRBV21-1 counts as a pseudogene. The sequenced sample consisted of PBMCs. CDR3 sequence reads: CASSPSPTSGQSSDGYTF. The CDR3 DNA is TGTGCCAGCAGCCCAAGTCCCACGTCTGGACAGTCATCGGATGGCTACACCTTC.